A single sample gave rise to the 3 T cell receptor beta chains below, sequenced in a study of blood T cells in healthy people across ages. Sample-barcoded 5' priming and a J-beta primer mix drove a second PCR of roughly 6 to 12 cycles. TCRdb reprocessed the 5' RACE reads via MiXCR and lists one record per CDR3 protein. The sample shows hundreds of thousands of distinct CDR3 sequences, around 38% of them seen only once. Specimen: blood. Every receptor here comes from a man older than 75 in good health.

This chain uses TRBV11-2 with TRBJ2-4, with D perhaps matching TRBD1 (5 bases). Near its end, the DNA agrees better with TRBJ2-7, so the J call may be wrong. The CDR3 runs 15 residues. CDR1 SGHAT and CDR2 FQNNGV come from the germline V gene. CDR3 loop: CASSGAGPSVYEQYF. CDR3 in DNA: TGTGCCAGCAGTGGAGCAGGGCCCTCCGTTTACGAGCAGTACTTC.

The DNA for the CDR3 is TGTGCCATCAGCACAGGGAGTTGGTACGAGCAGTACTTC. Amino acids: CAISTGSWYEQYF. The V and J genes are TRBV10-3 and TRBJ2-7; the D gene is possibly TRBD1 (6 bases). The CDR3 consists of 13 residues. Germline values: CDR1 ENHRY, CDR2 SYGVKD. V was cut by 6 bases and J by 4 bases, with 13 bases left in between.

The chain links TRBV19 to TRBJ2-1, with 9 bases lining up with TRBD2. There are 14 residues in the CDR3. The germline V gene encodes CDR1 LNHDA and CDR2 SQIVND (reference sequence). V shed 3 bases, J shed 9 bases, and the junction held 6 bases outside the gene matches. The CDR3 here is CASSMAGGPSEQFF. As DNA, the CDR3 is TGTGCCAGTAGTATGGCGGGAGGGCCTAGTGAGCAGTTCTTC.